These 14 T cell receptor beta chains were sequenced from one sample in a study of Ad26.COV2.S vaccination and SARS-CoV-2 variants. Treatment: some 20 received Ad26.COV2.S at low or high dose, single or two shots; roughly five received placebo; per-sample allocation not given. Sampling occurred on day 63 after the first vaccine or placebo injection. Sequencing used immunoSEQ multiplex PCR; TCRdb keeps in-frame clones, though not all of them. The sample shows approximately 300,000 clones, just under 85% of them seen only once. The material sequenced was peripheral blood, taken in a trial of Ad26.COV2.S vaccine versus placebo. Receptors were obtained from a person between 18 and 65 years old who received the Ad26.COV2.S COVID-19 vaccine or a placebo.

This chain joins TRBV6-5 and TRBJ1-2; 8 bases match TRBD1. Germline trimming cut 6 bases from V and 5 bases from J; bases unmatched to any gene: 5. Germline values: CDR1 MNHEY, CDR2 SVGAGI. The CDR3 runs 13 residues. This CDR3 is CASSRQGYYGYTF. CDR3 DNA: TGTGCCAGCAGCAGACAGGGGTATTATGGCTACACCTTC.

This chain links TRBV30 with TRBJ2-3; D possibly matches TRBD1 or TRBD2 (6 bases each). V shed 0 bases and J shed 0 bases, with 10 bases lying between them. There are 15 residues in the CDR3. CDR1 is GTSNPN, CDR2 SVGIG, per germline (reference sequence). The CDR3 DNA reads as TGTGCCTGGAGTGTACGGGGGCCTAGCACAGATACGCAGTATTTT. The encoded protein is CAWSVRGPSTDTQYF.

The chain has TRBV14 and TRBJ1-1; 8 bases fit TRBD1. The germline V gene has CDR1 SGHDN and CDR2 FVKESK. The CDR3 length is 12 residues. The V gene end was trimmed by 5 bases and the J gene end by 9 bases; junction bases not matched to a gene: 5. The CDR3 region has the DNA TGTGCCAGCAGCTACGGACAGGGTCAAGCTTTCTTT. Amino acids: CASSYGQGQAFF.

This chain connects TRBV7-9 to TRBJ2-5; TRBD1 matches 10 bases. V trimming: 7 bases; J trimming: 4 bases; junction bases outside the gene matches: 6. Germline loops: CDR1 SEHNR, CDR2 FQNEAQ (reference sequence). This CDR3 comprises 14 residues. The CDR3 nucleotides read TGTGCCAGCACCCCGACAGGGGGCTTAGAGACCCAGTACTTC. Translating gives CASTPTGGLETQYF.

This chain joins TRBV29-1 and TRBJ1-1; 9 bases agree with TRBD1. The CDR3 extends over 11 amino acids. V was pared by 8 bases and J by 4 bases, with 2 bases of the junction left unmatched. Per the germline V gene, CDR1 is SQVTM and CDR2 is ANQGSEA. CDR3 protein: CSIQGATEAFF. The CDR3, as DNA: TGCAGCATACAGGGGGCCACTGAAGCTTTCTTT.

This clone was detected only a few times. V and J are TRBV5-4 and TRBJ2-3, with no clear D. V was pared by 5 bases and J by 5 bases, with 15 bases between. The germline V gene has CDR1 SGHNT and CDR2 YYREEE (reference sequence). CDR3 length: 14 residues. The CDR3 loop reads CASSPIEVGDTQYF. The CDR3 DNA reads TGTGCCAGCAGTCCTATAGAGGTAGGAGATACGCAGTATTTT.

The chain links TRBV9 to TRBJ1-4; TRBD1 might be the D (5 bases). The CDR3 is 17 amino acids. Trimming removed 4 bases from V and 5 bases from J, with 21 bases in between. Germline CDR1 is SGDLS and CDR2 is YYNGEE. The chain's CDR3 is CASSLSGVGGGNEKLFF. In DNA, the CDR3 is TGTGCCAGCAGCCTATCGGGTGTTGGGGGAGGAAATGAAAAACTGTTTTTT.

This clone showed up just a few times. The chain is built from TRBV5-1 and TRBJ2-3; TRBD1 aligns across 9 bases. The CDR3 consists of 15 residues. Germline CDR1 reads SGHRS; CDR2 reads YFSETQ. Trimming removed 4 bases from V and 0 bases from J; junction bases left unmatched: 3. For the CDR3, the DNA is TGCGCCAGCAGCCCGGGGACAGGGAGCACAGATACGCAGTATTTT. It translates to CASSPGTGSTDTQYF.

The J gene is TRBJ2-7, the V gene TRBV20-1; the D is unclear. CDR1 is DFQATT and CDR2 is SNEGSKA in the germline V gene (reference sequence). The CDR3 length is 11 residues. V was trimmed by 3 bases and J by 7 bases, leaving 10 bases between them. The CDR3 here is CSASGVGEQYF. The CDR3 coding sequence is TGCAGTGCTAGTGGGGTAGGAGAGCAGTACTTC.

This clone appeared many times. The V and J genes are TRBV6-5 and TRBJ1-4; D unresolved. This CDR3 is 14 amino acids long. Germline V lookup: CDR1 MNHEY, CDR2 SVGAGI. Trimming shortened V by 7 bases and J by 7 bases, and 16 bases separated the two germline ends. The CDR3 nucleotides are TGTGCCAGCATCCAGACAACTGTTGGTGAAAAACTGTTTTTT. This translates into CASIQTTVGEKLFF.

This CDR3 is CASTKEPGGTNTGELFF. DNA of the CDR3: TGTGCCAGCACCAAGGAACCGGGGGGGACGAACACCGGGGAGCTGTTTTTT. This chain uses TRBV3-1 (or the pseudogene TRBV3-2) with TRBJ2-2; 8 positions agree with TRBD2. CDR1 and CDR2 (germline): LGHDT, YNNKEL (reference sequence). This CDR3 is 17 amino acids long. V was clipped by 7 bases and J by 0 bases; unmatched bases: 10.

J is TRBJ2-7 and V is TRBV9; D gene ambiguous. The ends were cut back, 2 bases at V and 5 bases at J, with 11 bases in the middle. Germline loops: CDR1 SGDLS, CDR2 YYNGEE. The CDR3 is 13 residues long. Here the CDR3 reads CASSVQVHNEQYF. DNA for the CDR3: TGTGCCAGCAGCGTGCAGGTTCACAACGAGCAGTACTTC. Combining the CDR3 with reference TRBV9 and TRBJ2-7 gives the whole variable domain DSGVTQTPKHLITATGQRVTLRCSPRSGDLSVYWYQQSLDQGLQFLIQYYNGEERAKGNILERFSAQQFPDLHSELNLSSLELGDSALYFCASSVQVHNEQYFGPGTRLTVT.

This chain joins TRBV27 and TRBJ2-7; D remains ambiguous. Germline-derived CDR1 and CDR2 are MNHEY and SMNVEV (reference sequence). The CDR3 loop spans 16 amino acids. V was trimmed by 6 bases and J by 0 bases, leaving 18 bases between them. CDR3 bases: TGTGCCAGCAGGTTAAAAGGGTGGGGAAGCTCCTACGAGCAGTACTTC. This gives the protein CASRLKGWGSSYEQYF.

The chain joins TRBV28 to TRBJ2-3; TRBD2 matches 13 bases. The CDR3 length is 16 residues. Germline CDR1 and CDR2: MDHEN and SYDVKM. With V trimmed by 9 bases and J by 3 bases, 9 bases remained unmatched. The CDR3 DNA follows: TGTGCCAGTACCCGACTAGCGGGGGGCCTAACAGATACGCAGTATTTT. This sequence encodes CASTRLAGGLTDTQYF.